This TCR beta chain was sequenced during a study of CD8 T cells in ankylosing spondylitis. General study points: Typical of ankylosing spondylitis blood, it appeared, was a TCR beta motif of several highly homologous variants.

Trimming cost V 6 bases and J 2 bases; bases outside gene matches: 10. This CDR3 is built from 17 residues. At least ten counts were recorded for this clonotype. Antigen specificity is unknown. TCRdb recomputed calls from the 5' RACE reads with MiXCR, one row per CDR3 protein. The sample holds roughly 250,000 distinct CDR3 sequences, 8.6% seen once. Input material: blood, either unsorted or a sorted T cell fraction (not recorded which). The V and J genes are TRBV12-3 or TRBV12-4 and TRBJ1-5; 10 bases align to TRBD1. This clonotype originated in a male donor with ankylosing spondylitis or in good health (not recorded which). CDR3 region: CASSNRAGTGGNQPQHF. The CDR3 DNA reads as TGTGCCAGCAGCAACAGAGCCGGGACAGGGGGCAATCAGCCCCAGCATTTT.